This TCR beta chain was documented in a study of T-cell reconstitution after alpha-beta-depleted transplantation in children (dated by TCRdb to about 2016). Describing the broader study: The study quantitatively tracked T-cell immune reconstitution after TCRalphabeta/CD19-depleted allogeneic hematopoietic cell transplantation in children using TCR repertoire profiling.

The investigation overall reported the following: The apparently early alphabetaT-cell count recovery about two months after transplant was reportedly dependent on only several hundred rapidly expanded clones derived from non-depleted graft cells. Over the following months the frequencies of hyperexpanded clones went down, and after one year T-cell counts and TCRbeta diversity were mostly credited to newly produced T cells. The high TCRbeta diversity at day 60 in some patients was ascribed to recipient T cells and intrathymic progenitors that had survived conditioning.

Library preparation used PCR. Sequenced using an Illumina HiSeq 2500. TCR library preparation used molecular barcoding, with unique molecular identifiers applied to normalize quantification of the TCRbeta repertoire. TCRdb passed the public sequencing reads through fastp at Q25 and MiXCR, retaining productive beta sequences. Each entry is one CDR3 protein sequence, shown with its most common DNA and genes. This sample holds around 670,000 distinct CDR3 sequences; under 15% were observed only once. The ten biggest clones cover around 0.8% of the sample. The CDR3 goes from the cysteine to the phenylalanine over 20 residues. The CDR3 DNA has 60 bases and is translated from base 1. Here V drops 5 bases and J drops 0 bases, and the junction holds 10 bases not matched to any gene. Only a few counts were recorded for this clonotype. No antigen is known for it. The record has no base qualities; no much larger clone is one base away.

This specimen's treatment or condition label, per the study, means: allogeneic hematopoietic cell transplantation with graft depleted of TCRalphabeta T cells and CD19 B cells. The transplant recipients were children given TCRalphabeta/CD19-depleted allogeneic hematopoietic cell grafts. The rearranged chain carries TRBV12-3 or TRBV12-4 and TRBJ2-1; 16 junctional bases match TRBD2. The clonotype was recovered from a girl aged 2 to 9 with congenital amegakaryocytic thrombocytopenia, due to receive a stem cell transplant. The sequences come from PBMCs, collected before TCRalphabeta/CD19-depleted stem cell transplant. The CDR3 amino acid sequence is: CASSITPGLAGGSSYNEQFF. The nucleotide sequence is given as TGTGCCAGCAGTATTACTCCGGGACTAGCGGGAGGGAGCTCCTACAATGAGCAGTTCTTC.